This TCR beta chain was captured in a study of naive and memory T cell subsets (dated by TCRdb to about 2017). At the level of the whole study: An open-source, UMI-based TCR alpha and beta sequencing pipeline was applied to sorted naive and memory peripheral blood T cell subsets. IgG serology results and the functional CMV T cell responses were in complete agreement. RNA was DNase-treated and reverse transcribed with TCR constant-region primers, mostly using SuperScript III.

From the second PCR step on, the TCR alpha and beta chain libraries were amplified in separate reactions. The CMV status of each donor was determined by measuring IFNgamma production from CD4+ T cells after fresh PBMCs had been stimulated overnight with CMV viral lysate. CD4 T cells were positively selected with Miltenyi beads, followed by positive selection of CD8 T cells from the CD4-negative fraction. After staining for CD3, CD4, CD8, CD45RA, CD27 and a live/dead dye, cells were sorted on a BD Aria II into four subsets based on CD45RA and CD27. Blood was obtained from a few healthy volunteers, and the blood from each volunteer was fractionated into CD4 and CD8 T cells and subsequently into four differentiation subsets. Roughly 120 ml of peripheral blood was collected from each donor, and PBMC were isolated from the blood using Ficoll-Paque PLUS density-gradient centrifugation. After sorting, cells were lysed in RLT buffer, RNA was extracted using a Qiagen RNeasy kit, and the extracted RNA was stored at -80 degrees C.

General findings and caveats noted by the study authors: RNA-based TCR counts may be affected by expression changes linked to T cell activation and differentiation. A few larger clonotypes were found in naive repertoires, especially CD8, and these larger clonotypes were possibly memory cells re-expressing CD45RA. The repertoire findings for the naive and memory subsets could not be validated against a ground truth, as none was available. After error correction, over 95% of naive TCR sequences appeared only once, giving much steeper abundance distributions than memory subsets. Single alpha or beta chain sequences, rather than paired alpha/beta receptors, were used to define clonotypes. In both CD4 and CD8 cells, the Gini index increased while Shannon and inverse Simpson diversity decreased from naive through CM, EM and EMRA. TCR abundance followed a power law whose exponent differed between naive and memory subsets but was consistent across the three individuals.

Library method: UMI-ligation and nested PCR. The beta constant-region primer consisted of an equimolar mixture of two oligonucleotides that together covered TRBC1 and TRBC2. Four rounds of PCR, combining the SP2 primer with nested alpha and beta constant-region primers, were used to amplify the ligated cDNA. A single-stranded oligonucleotide containing the SP2 primer and a 12-nucleotide UMI was joined to the 3' end of the cDNA by T4 RNA ligase 1. The ligation reaction was incubated at 16°C for about 19-24 hours. PCR2 was typically performed as a SYBR Green qPCR and was stopped at a predetermined threshold so that over-amplification was prevented. Every purification after the first one was done using Agencourt AMPure XP magnetic beads. Library amounts were measured by Qubit and library quality was assessed on a TapeStation, where the main peak was expected at around 650 bp. Sequencing of the pooled libraries was done on an Illumina MiSeq using v2 2x251 paired-end kits, which typically yielded roughly 0.95-2.3 million reads per sample. Libraries were pooled at about 3.7 nM per sample, and roughly 4.5-8% PhiX was added to improve cluster recognition. In the authors' own workflow: V and J genes were assigned to Demultiplexor-processed FASTQ reads by Decombinator through tag matching, with a single base-pair mismatch being allowed. By using UMIs, Collapsinator corrected both sequencing errors and the frequency errors caused by PCR heterogeneity. CDR3Translator translated TCRs and extracted CDR3s from the conserved cysteine to the FGXG phenylalanine, flagging non-productive sequences. Gini, Shannon entropy and inverse Simpson indices were calculated on repertoires subsampled to equal numbers of UMI-defined TCRs. Within the linear range, a power law was fitted to clonotype abundance distributions using maximum likelihood. When run on a single naive CD8 sample, MIGEC and the pipeline yielded similar UMI counts, similar unique TCR numbers and similar clonal distributions. One analysis removed from the naive repertoire any naive TCRs that were also found in any memory subset from the same donor. Repertoires were searched for about 7,000 CMV-associated CDR3 sequences compiled from VDJdb and a published dataset. TCRdb reworked the public reads: Q25 trimming with fastp, MiXCR clone assembly, productive beta chains retained. Each entry is one CDR3 protein sequence, shown with its most common DNA and genes. It is TCRdb's table, rather than the study itself, that gives the V and J calls and clone size. Present in this sample are just over 80,000 distinct CDR3 sequences, approximately 9.2% of which were seen just once. 1.2% of the sample is in the top ten clones.

The germline V gene gives CDR1 as SGDLS and CDR2 as YYNGEE. The CDR3 spans 13 residues, from the cysteine through the phenylalanine. Of all the DNA, just the CDR3 is kept, 39 bases in frame from base 1. The V and J ends are trimmed by 1 base and 2 bases, leaving 3 bases between them. This clonotype was observed a handful of times. Its specific antigen is unknown. No much larger clone exists at a distance of one base, and base qualities are not known. Specimen: naive CD8+ T cells from blood. This specimen's cell subset or site label, per the study, means: naive T cells, CD45RA high CD27+. Recombination joined TRBV9 with TRBJ2-2; no D segment can be confidently identified. The receptor comes from a human donor in good health. The sequence in DNA is TGTGCCAGCAGCGTAAGCAACACCGGGGAGCTGTTTTTT. Translated, it reads CASSVSNTGELFF. The reference TRBV9 and TRBJ2-2 proteins fill in what lies around the CDR3, so the full variable domain reads DSGVTQTPKHLITATGQRVTLRCSPRSGDLSVYWYQQSLDQGLQFLIQYYNGEERAKGNILERFSAQQFPDLHSELNLSSLELGDSALYFCASSVSNTGELFFGEGSRLTVL.